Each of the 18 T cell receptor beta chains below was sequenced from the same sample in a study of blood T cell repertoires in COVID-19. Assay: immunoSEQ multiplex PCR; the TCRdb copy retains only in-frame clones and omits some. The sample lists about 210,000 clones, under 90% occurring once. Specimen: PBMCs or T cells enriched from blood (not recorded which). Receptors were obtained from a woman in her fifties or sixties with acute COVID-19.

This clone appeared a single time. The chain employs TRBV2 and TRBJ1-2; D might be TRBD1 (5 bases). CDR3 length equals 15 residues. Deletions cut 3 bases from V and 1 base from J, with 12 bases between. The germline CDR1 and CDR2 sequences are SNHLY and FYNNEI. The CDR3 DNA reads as TGTGCCAGCAGTGAGTCCAGGGCCATTAACTATGGCTACACCTTC. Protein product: CASSESRAINYGYTF. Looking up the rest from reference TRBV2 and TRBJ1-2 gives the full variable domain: EPEVTQTPSHQVTQMGQEVILRCVPISNHLYFYWYRQILGQKVEFLVSFYNNEISEKSEIFDDQFSVERPDGSNFTLKIRSTKLEDSAMYFCASSESRAINYGYTFGSGTRLTVV.

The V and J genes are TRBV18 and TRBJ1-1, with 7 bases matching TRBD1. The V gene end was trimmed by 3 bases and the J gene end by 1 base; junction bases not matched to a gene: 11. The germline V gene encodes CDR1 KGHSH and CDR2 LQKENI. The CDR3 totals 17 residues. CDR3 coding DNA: TGTGCCAGCTCACCGAGCAACGGAAGGACAGGGAACACTGAAGCTTTCTTT. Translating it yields CASSPSNGRTGNTEAFF.

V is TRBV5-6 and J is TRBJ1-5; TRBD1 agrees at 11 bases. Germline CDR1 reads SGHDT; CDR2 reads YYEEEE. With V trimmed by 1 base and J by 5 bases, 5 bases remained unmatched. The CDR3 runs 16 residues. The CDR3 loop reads CASSLRGQGADQPQHF. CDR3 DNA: TGTGCCAGCAGCTTGAGAGGACAGGGGGCGGATCAGCCCCAGCATTTT. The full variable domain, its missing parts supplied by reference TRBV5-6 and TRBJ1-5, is DAGVTQSPTHLIKTRGQQVTLRCSPKSGHDTVSWYQQALGQGPQFIFQYYEEEERQRGNFPDRFSGHQFPNYSSELNVNALLLGDSALYLCASSLRGQGADQPQHFGDGTRLSIL.

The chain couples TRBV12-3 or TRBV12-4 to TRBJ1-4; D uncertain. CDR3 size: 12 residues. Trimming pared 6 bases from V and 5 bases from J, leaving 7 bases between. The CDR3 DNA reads TGTGCCAGCAGCAGGCTGAATGAAAAACTGTTTTTT. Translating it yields CASSRLNEKLFF.

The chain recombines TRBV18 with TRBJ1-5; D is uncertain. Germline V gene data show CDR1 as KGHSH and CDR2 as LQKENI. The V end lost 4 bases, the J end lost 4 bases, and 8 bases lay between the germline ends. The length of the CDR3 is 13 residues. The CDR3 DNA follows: TGTGCCAGCTCACGGGCAGAGAATCAGCCCCAGCATTTT. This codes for CASSRAENQPQHF.

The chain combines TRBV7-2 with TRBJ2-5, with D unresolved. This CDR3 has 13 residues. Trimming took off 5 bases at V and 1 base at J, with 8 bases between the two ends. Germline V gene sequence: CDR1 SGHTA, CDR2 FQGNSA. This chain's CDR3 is CASSPTPQETQYF. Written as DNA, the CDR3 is TGTGCCAGCAGCCCAACTCCCCAAGAGACCCAGTACTTC.

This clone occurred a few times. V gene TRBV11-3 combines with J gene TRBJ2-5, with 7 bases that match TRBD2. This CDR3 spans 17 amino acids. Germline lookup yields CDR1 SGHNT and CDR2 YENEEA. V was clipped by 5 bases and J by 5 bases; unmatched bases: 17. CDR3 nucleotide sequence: TGTGCCAGCAGCCCATCGCGGGAGCGGGGTCCCTGGGAGACCCAGTACTTC. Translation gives CASSPSRERGPWETQYF.

The CDR3 protein is CASSVSGRNSYEQYF. The CDR3 DNA is TGTGCCAGCAGTGTGAGCGGGAGAAACTCCTACGAGCAGTACTTC. The J gene is TRBJ2-7, the V gene TRBV2, with 8 positions matching TRBD2. CDR3 length: 15 residues. J lost 0 bases, V lost 4 bases, and 5 bases had no gene match. The germline CDR1 and CDR2 sequences are SNHLY and FYNNEI.

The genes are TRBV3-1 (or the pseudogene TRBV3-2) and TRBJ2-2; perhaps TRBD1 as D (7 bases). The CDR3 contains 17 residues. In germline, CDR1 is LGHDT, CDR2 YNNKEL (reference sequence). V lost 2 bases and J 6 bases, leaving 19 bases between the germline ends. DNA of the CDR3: TGTGCCAGCAGCCAAAGGAGGGGGACAGACAGACCCGGGGAGCTGTTTTTT. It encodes CASSQRRGTDRPGELFF.

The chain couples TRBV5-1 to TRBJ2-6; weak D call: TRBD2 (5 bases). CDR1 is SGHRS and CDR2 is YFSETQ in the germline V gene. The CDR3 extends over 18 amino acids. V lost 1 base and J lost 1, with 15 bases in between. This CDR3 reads CASSLSGSTASGANVLTF. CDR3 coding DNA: TGCGCCAGCAGCTTGAGTGGGAGTACGGCTTCTGGGGCCAACGTCCTGACTTTC.

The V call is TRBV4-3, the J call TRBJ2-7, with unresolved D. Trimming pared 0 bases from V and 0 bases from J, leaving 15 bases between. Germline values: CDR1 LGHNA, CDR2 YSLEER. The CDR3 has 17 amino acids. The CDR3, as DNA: TGCGCCAGCAGCCAAGATCTCTTCCCAGGTTCCTCCTACGAGCAGTACTTC. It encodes CASSQDLFPGSSYEQYF.

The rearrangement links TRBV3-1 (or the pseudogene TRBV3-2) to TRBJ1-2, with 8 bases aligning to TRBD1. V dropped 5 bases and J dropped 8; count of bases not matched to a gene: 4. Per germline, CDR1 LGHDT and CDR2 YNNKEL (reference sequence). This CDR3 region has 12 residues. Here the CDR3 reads CASSVGQGGYTF. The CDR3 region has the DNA TGTGCCAGCAGCGTCGGACAGGGAGGCTACACCTTC.

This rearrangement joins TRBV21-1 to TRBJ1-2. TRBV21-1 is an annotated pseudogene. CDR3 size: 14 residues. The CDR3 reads CARLHPAGSYGYTF. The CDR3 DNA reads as TGTGCCAGGCTACACCCGGCCGGGTCCTATGGCTACACCTTC.

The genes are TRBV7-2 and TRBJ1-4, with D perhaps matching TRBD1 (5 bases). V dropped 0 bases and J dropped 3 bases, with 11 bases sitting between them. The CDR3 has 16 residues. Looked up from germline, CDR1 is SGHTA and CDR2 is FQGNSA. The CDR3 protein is CASSLAMDKSNEKLFF. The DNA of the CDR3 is TGTGCCAGCAGCTTAGCTATGGACAAATCTAATGAAAAACTGTTTTTT.

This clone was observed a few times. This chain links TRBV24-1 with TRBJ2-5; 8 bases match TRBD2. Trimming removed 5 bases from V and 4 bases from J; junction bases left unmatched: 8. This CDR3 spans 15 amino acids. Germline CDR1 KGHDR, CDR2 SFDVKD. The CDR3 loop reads CATSASGSSGETQYF. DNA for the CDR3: TGTGCCACCAGTGCCAGCGGGAGCTCAGGAGAGACCCAGTACTTC.

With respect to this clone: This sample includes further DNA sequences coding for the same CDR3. The CDR3, as DNA: TGTGCCAGCTCCCGGGCAGATACGCAGTATTTT. Protein sequence: CASSRADTQYF. This chain links TRBV28 with TRBJ2-3; D is ambiguous. The CDR3 spans 11 residues. V was shortened by 8 bases and J by 4 bases, with 7 bases between the two germline ends. Germline loops: CDR1 MDHEN, CDR2 SYDVKM.

The CDR3 is CASREGTGGAAGANVLTF. The DNA of the CDR3 is TGCGCCAGCAGGGAAGGGACAGGGGGCGCGGCTGGGGCCAACGTCCTGACTTTC. The chain couples TRBV4-1 to TRBJ2-6, with 12 bases aligning to TRBD1. Trimming at V came to 6 bases and at J to 2 bases, leaving 8 bases not matched to a gene. The CDR3 covers 18 residues. Germline CDR1 is MGHRA and CDR2 is YSYEKL.

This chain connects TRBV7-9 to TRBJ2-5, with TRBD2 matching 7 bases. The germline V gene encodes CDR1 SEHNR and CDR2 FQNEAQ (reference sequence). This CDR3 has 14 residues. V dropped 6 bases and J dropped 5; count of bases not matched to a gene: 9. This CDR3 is CASRPMAGVETQYF. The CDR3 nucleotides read TGTGCCAGCAGGCCTATGGCGGGGGTCGAGACCCAGTACTTC. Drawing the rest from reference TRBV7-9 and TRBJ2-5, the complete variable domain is DTGVSQNPRHKITKRGQNVTFRCDPISEHNRLYWYRQTLGQGPEFLTYFQNEAQLEKSRLLSDRFSAERPKGSFSTLEIQRTEQGDSAMYLCASRPMAGVETQYFGPGTRLLVL.